Below, 15 T cell receptor beta chains from the same sample are listed, as sequenced in a study of blood T cell repertoires in COVID-19. Generated by immunoSEQ multiplex PCR, the TCRdb table keeps only in-frame clones and is missing some. The sample yields around 150,000 clones, around 85% seen once. The specimen sequenced was peripheral blood. The receptors come from a man between 70 and 80 years old with acute or convalescent COVID-19.

V usage is TRBV30 and J usage is TRBJ2-2; D possibly corresponds to TRBD1 (5 bases). V was shortened by 0 bases and J by 8 bases, with 10 bases between the two germline ends. Germline loops: CDR1 GTSNPN, CDR2 SVGIG (reference sequence). The CDR3 is 13 amino acids. This CDR3 reads CAWSVQRGGELFF. The CDR3 DNA sequence: TGTGCCTGGAGTGTACAAAGGGGTGGGGAGCTGTTTTTT.

The chain uses TRBV18 and TRBJ1-1; D is uncertain. V was clipped by 4 bases and J by 3 bases, with 9 bases between them. This CDR3 comprises 13 residues. Per germline, CDR1 KGHSH and CDR2 LQKENI. CDR3 in amino acids: CASSLRGDTEAFF. Here the CDR3 DNA reads TGTGCCAGCTCACTGCGGGGAGACACTGAAGCTTTCTTT.

Turning to this clone: Other DNA sequences of this sample code for an identical CDR3. V and J are TRBV7-2 and TRBJ1-5, with D tentatively TRBD1 (5 bases). The length of the CDR3 is 14 residues. The V end lost 5 bases, the J end lost 7 bases, and 15 bases lay between the germline ends. The germline V gene encodes CDR1 SGHTA and CDR2 FQGNSA. The CDR3 nucleotides are TGTGCCAGCAGCCCCGGGGGGGTCGAACAGCCCCAGCATTTT. It specifies CASSPGGVEQPQHF.

In its sample, this clone was seen a few times. The genes are TRBV4-1 and TRBJ1-1; 7 bases fit TRBD1. J was trimmed by 3 bases and V by 3 bases; bases with no gene match: 4. CDR3 length: 14 amino acids. Germline V gene data show CDR1 as MGHRA and CDR2 as YSYEKL. The CDR3: CASSQEDRDTEAFF. In nucleotides, the CDR3 is TGCGCCAGCAGCCAGGAAGACAGGGACACTGAAGCTTTCTTT.

With regard to this clone: The identical CDR3 is also encoded by other nucleotide sequences in the sample. The rearrangement joins TRBV7-2 to TRBJ1-2; D is unclear. This CDR3 is 12 amino acids long. The V and J ends lost 2 bases and 5 bases respectively, with 6 bases between them. From germline, CDR1 is SGHTA and CDR2 FQGNSA. CDR3 bases: TGTGCCAGCAGCTTATCGGGGTATGGCTACACCTTC. It encodes CASSLSGYGYTF.

The chain combines TRBV30 with TRBJ2-3, with 10 bases fitting TRBD1. This CDR3 is 15 amino acids long. V was clipped by 0 bases and J by 1 base; unmatched bases: 1. Germline CDR1 reads GTSNPN; CDR2 reads SVGIG (reference sequence). The CDR3 DNA sequence: TGTGCCTGGAGTGTAGGGACAGGGGGCACAGATACGCAGTATTTT. Amino acid sequence: CAWSVGTGGTDTQYF.

The chain combines TRBV5-4 with TRBJ2-3; TRBD1 is a possible D gene (6 bases). V shed 2 bases and J shed 0 bases, with 7 bases lying between them. Germline V gives CDR1 SGHNT, CDR2 YYREEE (reference sequence). This CDR3 has 14 residues. CDR3 in amino acids: CASSLTGSTDTQYF. CDR3 coding DNA: TGTGCCAGCAGCTTAACAGGGAGCACAGATACGCAGTATTTT.

V gene TRBV19 combines with J gene TRBJ2-3; TRBD2 aligns across 9 bases. V lost 7 bases to trimming and J lost 2 bases; unmatched junction nucleotides: 4. CDR3 length: 14 residues. Germline loops: CDR1 LNHDA, CDR2 SQIVND (reference sequence). CDR3 nucleotide sequence: TGTGCCAGTAATCGACTAGCGGACACAGATACGCAGTATTTT. It encodes CASNRLADTDTQYF.

V and J are TRBV7-9 and TRBJ2-3; weak D call: TRBD1 (6 bases). The length of the CDR3 is 14 residues. V lost 0 bases, J lost 3 bases, and 7 bases lay in between. CDR1 is SEHNR and CDR2 is FQNEAQ in the germline V gene (reference sequence). The chain's CDR3 is CASSLAQGTDTQYF. CDR3 bases: TGTGCCAGCAGCTTAGCGCAGGGGACAGATACGCAGTATTTT.

The gene calls are TRBV5-1 and TRBJ2-7; D remains ambiguous. This CDR3 has 15 amino acids. Trimming removed 4 bases from V and 2 bases from J, with 16 bases in between. Germline V gene lookup returns CDR1 SGHRS and CDR2 YFSETQ. CDR3 region: CASSSTGVPAYEQYF. The CDR3 coding sequence is TGCGCCAGCAGCAGCACCGGAGTTCCCGCCTACGAGCAGTACTTC.

This rearrangement joins TRBV19 to TRBJ1-5, with D maybe TRBD1 (5 bases). V shed 3 bases and J shed 3 bases, with 9 bases lying between them. In germline, CDR1 is LNHDA, CDR2 SQIVND (reference sequence). The CDR3 has 14 residues. CDR3 residues: CASSIDRTNQPQHF. CDR3 bases: TGTGCCAGTAGTATCGACAGAACCAATCAGCCCCAGCATTTT.

This clone appeared a few times. The chain carries TRBV11-2 and TRBJ2-7; 7 bases fit TRBD1. The CDR3 is 13 amino acids. V shed 5 bases, J shed 3 bases, and the junction held 4 bases outside the gene matches. Looked up from germline, CDR1 is SGHAT and CDR2 is FQNNGV. CDR3 amino acids: CASSLDRDYEQYF. The CDR3 DNA reads TGTGCCAGCAGCCTCGACAGGGACTACGAGCAGTACTTC.

In its sample, this clone was seen a few times. A read error may produce the germline difference seen at one junction end. This chain links TRBV11-2 with TRBJ2-3, with 12 bases matching TRBD2. Germline loops: CDR1 SGHAT, CDR2 FQNNGV. This CDR3 is 12 amino acids long. The CDR3 nucleotides read TGTGCCAGCAGTCCTAGCGGGAGGGCCTCGAATTTT. This encodes CASSPSGRASNF.

The V and J genes are TRBV7-9 and TRBJ1-1; 8 bases match TRBD1. CDR1 and CDR2 from the germline V gene are SEHNR and FQNEAQ (reference sequence). V lost 5 bases to trimming and J lost 4 bases; unmatched junction nucleotides: 3. This CDR3 is 13 amino acids long. The CDR3 here is CASSQDRATEAFF. In DNA, the CDR3 is TGTGCCAGCAGCCAGGACAGGGCCACTGAAGCTTTCTTT.

The chain couples TRBV6-1 to TRBJ1-3, with 7 bases that match TRBD1. Trimming took 3 bases from V and 0 from J; bases not matched to a gene: 2. Germline CDR1 is MNHNS and CDR2 is SASEGT. The CDR3 is 15 amino acids. The CDR3 sequence is CASSEDRNSGNTIYF. CDR3 DNA sequence: TGTGCCAGCAGTGAGGACAGGAACTCTGGAAACACCATATATTTT.